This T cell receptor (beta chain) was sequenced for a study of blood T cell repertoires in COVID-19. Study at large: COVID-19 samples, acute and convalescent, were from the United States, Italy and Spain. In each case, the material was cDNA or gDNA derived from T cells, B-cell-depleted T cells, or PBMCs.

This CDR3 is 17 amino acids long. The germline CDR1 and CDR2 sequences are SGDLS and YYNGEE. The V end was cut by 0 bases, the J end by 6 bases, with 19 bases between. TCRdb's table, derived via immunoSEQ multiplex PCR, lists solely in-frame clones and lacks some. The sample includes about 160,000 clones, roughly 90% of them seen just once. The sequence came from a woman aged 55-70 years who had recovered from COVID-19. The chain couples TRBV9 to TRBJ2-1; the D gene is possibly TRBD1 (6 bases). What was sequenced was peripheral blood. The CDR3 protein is CASSVALRGTGSNEQFF. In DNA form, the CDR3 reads TGTGCCAGCAGCGTAGCGTTAAGGGGGACGGGGAGCAATGAGCAGTTCTTC.